This TCR beta chain was captured by sequencing in a study of Ad26.COV2.S vaccination and SARS-CoV-2 variants. Across the whole study: The study gave Ad26.COV2.S intramuscularly, once or twice 56 days apart. Study observations and caveats: Greater spike-specific TCR breadth was seen in vaccine recipients than in placebo recipients. Total responses of T cells may have been underestimated by the analyses of TCR breadth and depth.

Only in-frame clones appear in the TCRdb table, and some are missing; sequencing was by immunoSEQ multiplex PCR. The data contain 350,000 to 450,000 clones, around 83% of them singletons. For this clone: The antigen is undetermined.

The treatment denotes: roughly 18 received Ad26.COV2.S at low or high dose, single or two shots; a few received placebo; per-sample allocation not given. Specimens were obtained on day 63 following the first vaccine or placebo injection. The CDR3 is 15 amino acids. Per germline, CDR1 SGHVS and CDR2 FQNEAQ. With V trimmed by 6 bases and J by 1 base, 6 bases remained unmatched. The material sequenced was peripheral blood, taken in a trial of Ad26.COV2.S vaccine versus placebo. V gene TRBV7-8 combines with J gene TRBJ1-5; TRBD1 agrees at 7 bases. The origin of this receptor is a person aged 18 to 59 who received the Ad26.COV2.S COVID-19 vaccine or a placebo. The CDR3 region is CASSPGGYSNQPQHF. CDR3 DNA sequence: TGTGCCAGCAGTCCAGGGGGGTACAGCAATCAGCCCCAGCATTTT.